The T cell receptor (beta chain) described here comes from a study of CD8 T cells in ankylosing spondylitis. Study conclusions and caveats: Reportedly, significant enrichment of disease-linked clones occurred in matched ankylosing spondylitis synovial fluid. The study identified a TCR beta motif of roughly eight highly homologous variants that appeared characteristic of ankylosing spondylitis blood. Reports of some motif variants in reactive arthritis synovial fluid and blood predate this one.

This clonotype was detected a few times. No antigen is known for it. Germline V gives CDR1 DFQATT, CDR2 SNEGSKA (reference sequence). The CDR3 is 17 amino acids. The V gene end was trimmed by 6 bases and the J gene end by 3 bases; junction bases not matched to a gene: 19. One entry per CDR3 protein, called by TCRdb with MiXCR from the 5' RACE reads. The data hold some 130,000 distinct CDR3 sequences, with about 6.7% observed a single time. This receptor was identified in a female donor with ankylosing spondylitis or in good health (not recorded which). The chain uses TRBV20-1 and TRBJ2-7, with TRBD2 matching 8 bases. The sequenced sample consisted of blood, either unsorted or a sorted T cell fraction (not recorded which). The CDR3 DNA follows: TGCAGTGCCCCGGACGGGGGTAGCGGGGTAAGCTACTACGAGCAGTACTTC. Translating it yields CSAPDGGSGVSYYEQYF.